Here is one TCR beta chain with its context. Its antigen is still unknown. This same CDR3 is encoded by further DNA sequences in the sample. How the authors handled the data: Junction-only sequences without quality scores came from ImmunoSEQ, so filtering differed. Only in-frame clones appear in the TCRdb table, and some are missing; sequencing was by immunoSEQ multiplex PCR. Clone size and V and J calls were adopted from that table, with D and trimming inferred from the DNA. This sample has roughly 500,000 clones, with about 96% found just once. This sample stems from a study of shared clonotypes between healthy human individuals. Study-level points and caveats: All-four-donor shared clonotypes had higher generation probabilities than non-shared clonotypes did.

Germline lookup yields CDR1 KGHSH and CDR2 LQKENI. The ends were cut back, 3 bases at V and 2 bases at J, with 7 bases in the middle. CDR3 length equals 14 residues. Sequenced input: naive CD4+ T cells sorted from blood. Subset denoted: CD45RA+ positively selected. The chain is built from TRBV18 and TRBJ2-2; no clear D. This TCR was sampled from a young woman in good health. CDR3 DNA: TGTGCCAGCTCACCGGGTCTTAACACCGGGGAGCTGTTTTTT. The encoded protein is CASSPGLNTGELFF.